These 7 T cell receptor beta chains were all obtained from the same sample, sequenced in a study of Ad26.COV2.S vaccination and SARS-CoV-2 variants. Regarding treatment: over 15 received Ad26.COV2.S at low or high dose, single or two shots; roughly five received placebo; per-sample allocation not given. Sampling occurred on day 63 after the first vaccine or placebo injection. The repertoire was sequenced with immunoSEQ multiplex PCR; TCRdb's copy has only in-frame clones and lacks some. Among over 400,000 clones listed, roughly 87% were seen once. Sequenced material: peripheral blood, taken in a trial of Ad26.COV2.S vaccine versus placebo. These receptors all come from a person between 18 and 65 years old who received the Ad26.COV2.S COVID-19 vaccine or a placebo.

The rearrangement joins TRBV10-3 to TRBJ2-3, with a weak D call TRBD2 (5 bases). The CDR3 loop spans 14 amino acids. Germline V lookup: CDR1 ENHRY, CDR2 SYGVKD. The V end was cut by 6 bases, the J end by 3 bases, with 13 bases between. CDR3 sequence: CAIRPSPGTDTQYF. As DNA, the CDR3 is TGTGCCATCAGACCGTCCCCGGGGACAGATACGCAGTATTTT.

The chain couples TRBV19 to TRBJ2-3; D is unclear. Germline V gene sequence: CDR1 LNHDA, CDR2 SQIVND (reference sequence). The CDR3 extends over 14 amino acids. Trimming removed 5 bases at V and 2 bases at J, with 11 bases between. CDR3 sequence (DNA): TGTGCCAGTAGTCCCTTTGCTACCACAGATACGCAGTATTTT. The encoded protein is CASSPFATTDTQYF.

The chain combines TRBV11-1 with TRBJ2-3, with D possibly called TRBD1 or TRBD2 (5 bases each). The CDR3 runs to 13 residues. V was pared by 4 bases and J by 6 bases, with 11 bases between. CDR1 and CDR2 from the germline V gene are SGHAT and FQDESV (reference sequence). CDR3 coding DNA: TGTGCCAGCAGCTCCTCCTGGGGGGATACGCAGTATTTT. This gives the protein CASSSSWGDTQYF. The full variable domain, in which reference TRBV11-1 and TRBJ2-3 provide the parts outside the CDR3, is EAEVAQSPRYKITEKSQAVAFWCDPISGHATLYWYRQILGQGPELLVQFQDESVVDDSQLPKDRFSAERLKGVDSTLKIQPAELGDSAMYLCASSSSWGDTQYFGPGTRLTVL.

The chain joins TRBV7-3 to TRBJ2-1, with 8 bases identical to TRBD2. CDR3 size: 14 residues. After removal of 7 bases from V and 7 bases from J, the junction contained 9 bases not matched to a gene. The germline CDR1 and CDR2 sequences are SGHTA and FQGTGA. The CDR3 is CASNEGGRLNEQFF. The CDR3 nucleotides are TGTGCCAGCAACGAGGGCGGGAGGTTAAATGAGCAGTTCTTC.

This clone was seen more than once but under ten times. The CDR3 here is CASSLARGKSPLHF. CDR3 nucleotide sequence: TGTGCCAGCAGCTTGGCCAGGGGGAAATCACCCCTCCACTTT. This chain links TRBV5-4 with TRBJ1-6, with 7 bases aligning to TRBD1. CDR1 and CDR2 from the germline V gene are SGHNT and YYREEE (reference sequence). V was pared by 0 bases and J by 10 bases, with 4 bases of the junction left unmatched. The CDR3 runs to 14 residues.

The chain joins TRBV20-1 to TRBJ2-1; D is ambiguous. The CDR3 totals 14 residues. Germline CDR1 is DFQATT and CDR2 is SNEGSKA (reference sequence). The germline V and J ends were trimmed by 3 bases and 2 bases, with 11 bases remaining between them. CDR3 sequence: CSASHPETYNEQFF. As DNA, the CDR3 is TGCAGTGCTAGTCATCCCGAGACCTACAATGAGCAGTTCTTC.

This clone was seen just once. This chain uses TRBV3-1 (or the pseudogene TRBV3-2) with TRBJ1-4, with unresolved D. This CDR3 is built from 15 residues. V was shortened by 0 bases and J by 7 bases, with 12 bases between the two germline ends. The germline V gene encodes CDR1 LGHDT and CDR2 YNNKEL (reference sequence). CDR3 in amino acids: CASSQESPVSEKLFF. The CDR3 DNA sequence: TGTGCCAGCAGCCAAGAGAGTCCGGTGTCTGAAAAACTGTTTTTT.